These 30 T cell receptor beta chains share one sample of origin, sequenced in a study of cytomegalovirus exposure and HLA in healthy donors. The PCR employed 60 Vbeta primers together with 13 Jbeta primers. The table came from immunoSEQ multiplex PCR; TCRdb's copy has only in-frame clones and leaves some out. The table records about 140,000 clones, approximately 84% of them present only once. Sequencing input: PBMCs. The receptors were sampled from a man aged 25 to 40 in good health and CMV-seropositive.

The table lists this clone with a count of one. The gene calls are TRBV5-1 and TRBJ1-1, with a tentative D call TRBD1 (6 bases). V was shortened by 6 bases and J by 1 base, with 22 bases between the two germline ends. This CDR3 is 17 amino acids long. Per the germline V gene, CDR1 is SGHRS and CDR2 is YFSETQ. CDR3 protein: CASNGGGTGRANTEAFF. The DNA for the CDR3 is TGCGCCAGCAACGGGGGGGGCACAGGAAGGGCGAACACTGAAGCTTTCTTT.

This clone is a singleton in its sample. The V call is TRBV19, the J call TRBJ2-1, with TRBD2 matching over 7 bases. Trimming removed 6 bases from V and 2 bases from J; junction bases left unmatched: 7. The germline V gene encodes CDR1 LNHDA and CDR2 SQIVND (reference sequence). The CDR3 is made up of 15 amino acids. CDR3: CASRSGAGAYNEQFF. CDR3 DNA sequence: TGTGCCAGTAGGTCCGGGGCGGGAGCCTACAATGAGCAGTTCTTC.

Here the CDR3 DNA reads TGTGCCAGCAGACAACAGGGAGCCTATGGCTACACCTTC. Its translation: CASRQQGAYGYTF. This chain joins TRBV11-2 and TRBJ1-2; tentatively, D is TRBD1 (6 bases). Germline CDR1 is SGHAT and CDR2 is FQNNGV. The CDR3 contains 13 residues. V lost 6 bases to trimming and J lost 4 bases, with 12 bases between them.

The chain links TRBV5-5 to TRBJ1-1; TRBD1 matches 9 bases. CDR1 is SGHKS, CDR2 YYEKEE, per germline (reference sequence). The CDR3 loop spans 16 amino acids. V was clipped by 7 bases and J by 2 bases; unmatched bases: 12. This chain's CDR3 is CASREDRGSFNTEAFF. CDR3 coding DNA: TGTGCCAGCCGGGAGGACAGGGGAAGTTTCAACACTGAAGCTTTCTTT.

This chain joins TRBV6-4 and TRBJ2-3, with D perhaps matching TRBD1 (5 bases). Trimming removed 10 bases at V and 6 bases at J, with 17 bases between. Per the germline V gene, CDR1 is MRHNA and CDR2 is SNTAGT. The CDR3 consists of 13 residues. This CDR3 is CATSQGPRDTQYF. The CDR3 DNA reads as TGTGCCACCTCGCAGGGCCCACGGGATACGCAGTATTTT.

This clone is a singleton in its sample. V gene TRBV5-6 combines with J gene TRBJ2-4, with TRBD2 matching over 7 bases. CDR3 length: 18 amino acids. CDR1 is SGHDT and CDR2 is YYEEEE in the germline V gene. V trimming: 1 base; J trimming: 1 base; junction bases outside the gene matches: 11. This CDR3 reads CASSLKGREAFAKNIQYF. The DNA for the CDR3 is TGTGCCAGCAGCTTGAAGGGGAGGGAGGCTTTCGCCAAAAACATTCAGTACTTC.

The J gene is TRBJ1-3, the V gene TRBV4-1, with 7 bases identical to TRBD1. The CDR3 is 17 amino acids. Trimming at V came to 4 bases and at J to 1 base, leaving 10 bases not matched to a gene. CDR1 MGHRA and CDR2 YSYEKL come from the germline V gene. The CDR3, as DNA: TGCGCCAGCAGCCTTACCGGACAGGCCCAATCTGGAAACACCATATATTTT. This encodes CASSLTGQAQSGNTIYF.

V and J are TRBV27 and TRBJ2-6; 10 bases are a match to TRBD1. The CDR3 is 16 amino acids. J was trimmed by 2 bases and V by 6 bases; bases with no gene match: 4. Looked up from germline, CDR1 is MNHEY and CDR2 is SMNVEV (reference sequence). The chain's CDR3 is CASRDRGSTGANVLTF. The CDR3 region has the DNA TGTGCCAGCAGGGACAGGGGGTCCACTGGGGCCAACGTCCTGACTTTC.

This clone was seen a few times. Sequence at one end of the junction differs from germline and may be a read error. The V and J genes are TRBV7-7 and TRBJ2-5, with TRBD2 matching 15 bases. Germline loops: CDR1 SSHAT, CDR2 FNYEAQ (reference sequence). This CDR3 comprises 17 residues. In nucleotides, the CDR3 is TGTGCTAGCAGCCGAGGGACTAGCGGGGGGTTCCAAGAGACCCAGTACTTC. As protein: CASSRGTSGGFQETQYF.

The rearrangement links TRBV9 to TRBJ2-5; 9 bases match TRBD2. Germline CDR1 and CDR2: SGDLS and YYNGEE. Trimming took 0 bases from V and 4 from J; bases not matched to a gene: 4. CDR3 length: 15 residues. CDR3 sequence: CASSVGGGAIETQYF. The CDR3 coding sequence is TGTGCCAGCAGCGTAGGCGGGGGGGCCATAGAGACCCAGTACTTC.

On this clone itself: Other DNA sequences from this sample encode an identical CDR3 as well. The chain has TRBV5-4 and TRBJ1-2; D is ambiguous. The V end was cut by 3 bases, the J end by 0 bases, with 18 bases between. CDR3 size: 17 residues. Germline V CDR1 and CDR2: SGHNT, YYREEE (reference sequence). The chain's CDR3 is CASSSPGRGGPNYGYTF. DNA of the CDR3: TGTGCCAGCAGCTCCCCCGGACGGGGAGGACCTAACTATGGCTACACCTTC. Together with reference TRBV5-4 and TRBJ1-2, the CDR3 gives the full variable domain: ETGVTQSPTHLIKTRGQQVTLRCSSQSGHNTVSWYQQALGQGPQFIFQYYREEENGRGNFPPRFSGLQFPNYSSELNVNALELDDSALYLCASSSPGRGGPNYGYTFGSGTRLTVV.

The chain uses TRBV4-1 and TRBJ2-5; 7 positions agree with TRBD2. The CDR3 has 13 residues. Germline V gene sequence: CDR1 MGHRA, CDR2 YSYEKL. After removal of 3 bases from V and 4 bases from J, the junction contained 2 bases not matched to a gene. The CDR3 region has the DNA TGCGCCAGCAGCCAGGGACTACGAGAGACCCAGTACTTC. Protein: CASSQGLRETQYF.

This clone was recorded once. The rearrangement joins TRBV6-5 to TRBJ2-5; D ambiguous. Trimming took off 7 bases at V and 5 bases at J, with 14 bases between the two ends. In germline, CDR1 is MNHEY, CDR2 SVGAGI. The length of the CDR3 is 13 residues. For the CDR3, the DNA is TGTGCCAGCAAGAGGAGCCGCTGGGAGACCCAGTACTTC. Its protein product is CASKRSRWETQYF.

As DNA, the CDR3 is TGCGCCAGCCCCGGGACAGCCAACGTCCTGACTTTC. Translated: CASPGTANVLTF. This chain joins TRBV10-1 and TRBJ2-6; the D gene is possibly TRBD1 (6 bases). Trimming stripped 8 bases from V and 7 bases from J, with 9 bases between. The CDR3 loop spans 12 amino acids. In germline, CDR1 is WNHNN, CDR2 SYGVQD (reference sequence).

The CDR3 spells CASSAGLAGPSTDTQYF. The DNA for the CDR3 is TGTGCCAGCAGCGCGGGACTAGCGGGGCCTAGCACAGATACGCAGTATTTT. The chain has TRBV7-3 and TRBJ2-3, with TRBD2 matching over 13 bases. The CDR3 covers 17 residues. V lost 5 bases and J lost 0; bases outside the gene matches: 5. CDR1 is SGHTA, CDR2 FQGTGA, per germline. Full variable domain (remainder filled in from reference TRBV7-3 and TRBJ2-3): GAGVSQTPSNKVTEKGKYVELRCDPISGHTALYWYRQSLGQGPEFLIYFQGTGAADDSGLPNDRFFAVRPEGSVSTLKIQRTERGDSAVYLCASSAGLAGPSTDTQYFGPGTRLTVL.

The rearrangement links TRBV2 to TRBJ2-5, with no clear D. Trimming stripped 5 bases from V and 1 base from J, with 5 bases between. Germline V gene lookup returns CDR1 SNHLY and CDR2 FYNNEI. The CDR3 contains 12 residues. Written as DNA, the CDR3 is TGTGCCAGCAGTTACAGCCAAGAGACCCAGTACTTC. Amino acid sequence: CASSYSQETQYF.

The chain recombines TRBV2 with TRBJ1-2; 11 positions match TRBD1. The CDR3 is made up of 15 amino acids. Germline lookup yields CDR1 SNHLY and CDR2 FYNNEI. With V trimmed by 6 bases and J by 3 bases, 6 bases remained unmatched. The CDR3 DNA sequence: TGTGCCAGCAGACCGGACAGGGGGCTTGACTATGGCTACACCTTC. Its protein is CASRPDRGLDYGYTF.

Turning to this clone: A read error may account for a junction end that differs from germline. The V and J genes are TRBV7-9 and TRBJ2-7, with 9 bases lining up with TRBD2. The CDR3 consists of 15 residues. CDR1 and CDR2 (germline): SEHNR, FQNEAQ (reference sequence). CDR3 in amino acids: CSSSLSQAGGHEQYF. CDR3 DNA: TGTTCCAGCAGCTTAAGCCAAGCGGGAGGCCACGAGCAGTACTTC.

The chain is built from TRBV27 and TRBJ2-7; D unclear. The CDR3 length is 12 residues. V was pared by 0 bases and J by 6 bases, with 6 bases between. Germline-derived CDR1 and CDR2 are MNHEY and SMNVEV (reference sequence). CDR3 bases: TGTGCCAGCAGTTTATCTGGGCTCGAGCAGTACTTC. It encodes CASSLSGLEQYF.

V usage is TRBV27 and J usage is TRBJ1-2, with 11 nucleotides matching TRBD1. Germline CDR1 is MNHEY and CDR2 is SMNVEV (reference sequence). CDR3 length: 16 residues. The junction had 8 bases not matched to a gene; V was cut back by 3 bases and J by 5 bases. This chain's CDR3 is CASSFGPGQGAYGYTF. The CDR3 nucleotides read TGTGCCAGCAGTTTCGGCCCTGGACAGGGGGCATATGGCTACACCTTC.

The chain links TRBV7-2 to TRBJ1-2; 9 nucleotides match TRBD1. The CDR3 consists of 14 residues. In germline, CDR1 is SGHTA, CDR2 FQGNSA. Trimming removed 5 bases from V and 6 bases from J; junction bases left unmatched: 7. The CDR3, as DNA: TGTGCCAGCAGCCCAGGACAGGGGCGGGATGGCTACACCTTC. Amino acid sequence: CASSPGQGRDGYTF.

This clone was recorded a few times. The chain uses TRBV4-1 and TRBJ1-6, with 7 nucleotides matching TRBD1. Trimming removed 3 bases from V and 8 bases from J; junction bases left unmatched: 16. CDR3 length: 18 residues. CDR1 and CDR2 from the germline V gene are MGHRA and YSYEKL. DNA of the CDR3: TGCGCCAGCAGCCACTCCTTGACAGGGACTTTGGCAGATTCACCCCTCCACTTT. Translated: CASSHSLTGTLADSPLHF.

This CDR3 reads CASKGYGRTSTDTQYF. CDR3 nucleotide sequence: TGTGCCAGCAAGGGTTACGGGAGGACTAGCACAGATACGCAGTATTTT. J is TRBJ2-3 and V is TRBV11-2; TRBD2 aligns across 7 bases. The CDR3 covers 16 residues. Germline lookup yields CDR1 SGHAT and CDR2 FQNNGV. The J segment lost 0 bases and the V segment lost 7 bases, leaving 10 bases of the junction unmatched.

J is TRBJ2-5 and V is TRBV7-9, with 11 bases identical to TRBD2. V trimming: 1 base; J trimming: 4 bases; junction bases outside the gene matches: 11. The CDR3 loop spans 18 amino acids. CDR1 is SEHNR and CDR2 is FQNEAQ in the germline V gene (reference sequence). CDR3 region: CASSLGTSGRGGVETQYF. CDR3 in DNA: TGTGCCAGCAGCTTAGGAACTAGCGGGAGAGGAGGGGTAGAGACCCAGTACTTC.

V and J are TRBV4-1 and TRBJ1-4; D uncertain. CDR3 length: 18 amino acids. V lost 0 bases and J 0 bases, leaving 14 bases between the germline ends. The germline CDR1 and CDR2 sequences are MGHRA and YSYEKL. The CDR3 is CASSQDRGRGATNEKLFF. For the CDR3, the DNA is TGCGCCAGCAGCCAAGATCGGGGTAGAGGAGCAACTAATGAAAAACTGTTTTTT.

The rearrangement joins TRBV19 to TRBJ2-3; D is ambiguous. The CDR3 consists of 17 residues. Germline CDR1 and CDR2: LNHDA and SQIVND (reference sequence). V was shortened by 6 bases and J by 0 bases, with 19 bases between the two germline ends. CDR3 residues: CASSPVAQQISTDTQYF. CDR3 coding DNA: TGTGCCAGTAGCCCGGTGGCACAGCAAATTAGCACAGATACGCAGTATTTT.

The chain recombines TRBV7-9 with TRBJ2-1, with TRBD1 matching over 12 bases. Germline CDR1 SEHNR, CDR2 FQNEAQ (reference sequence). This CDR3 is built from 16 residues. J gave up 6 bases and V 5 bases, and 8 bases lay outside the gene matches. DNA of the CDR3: TGTGCCAGCAGCGCACCCCCGGGACAGGGGGCCAATGAGCAGTTCTTC. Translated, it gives CASSAPPGQGANEQFF. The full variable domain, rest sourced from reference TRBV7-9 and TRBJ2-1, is DTGVSQNPRHKITKRGQNVTFRCDPISEHNRLYWYRQTLGQGPEFLTYFQNEAQLEKSRLLSDRFSAERPKGSFSTLEIQRTEQGDSAMYLCASSAPPGQGANEQFFGPGTRLTVL.

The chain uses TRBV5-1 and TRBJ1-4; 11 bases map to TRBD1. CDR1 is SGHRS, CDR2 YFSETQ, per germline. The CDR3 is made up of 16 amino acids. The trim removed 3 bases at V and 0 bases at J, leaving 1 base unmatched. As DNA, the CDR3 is TGCGCCAGCAGCTGGGGACAGGGGGCAACTAATGAAAAACTGTTTTTT. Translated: CASSWGQGATNEKLFF.

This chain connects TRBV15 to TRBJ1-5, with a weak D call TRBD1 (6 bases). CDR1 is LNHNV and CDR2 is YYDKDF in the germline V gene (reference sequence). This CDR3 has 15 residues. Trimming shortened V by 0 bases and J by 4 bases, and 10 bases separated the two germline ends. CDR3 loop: CATSRDRGQNQPQHF. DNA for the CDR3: TGTGCCACCAGCAGAGATCGCGGACAGAATCAGCCCCAGCATTTT.

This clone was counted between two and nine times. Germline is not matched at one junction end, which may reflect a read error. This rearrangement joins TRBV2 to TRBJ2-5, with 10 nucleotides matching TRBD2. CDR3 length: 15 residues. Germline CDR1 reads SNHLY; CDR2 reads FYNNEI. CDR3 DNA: TGTGCCAGCAGTTCTAGCGGGGGCTCCCAAGGGACCCAGTACTTC. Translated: CASSSSGGSQGTQYF.